These 21 T cell receptor beta chains share one sample of origin, sequenced in a study of T cells in Graves' hyperthyroidism and ophthalmopathy. TCR beta CDR3 sequences were amplified from RNA transcripts. The TCR CDR3 first-round RT-PCR relied on the HTBI primer set. TCRdb passed the multiplex PCR reads through MiXCR, listing each CDR3 protein once. Among 550,000 to 700,000 distinct CDR3 sequences, under 60% were seen once, and the ten largest hold 15% to 20%. The material sequenced was peripheral blood or thyroid tissue (not recorded which). These receptors were taken from an adult woman with Graves' disease, either hyperthyroidism or ophthalmopathy (not recorded which).

Comments on this clonotype: The conserved phenylalanine or tryptophan is not found at the CDR3 terminus, so this likely reflects a read error. The DNA is left out, because the CDR3 cannot be placed on it with certainty; the CDR3 is given as TCRdb lists it. The CDR3 region is CSARSGTS. The genes are TRBV20-1 and TRBJ2-5; TRBD2, the D gene given by the table, was not confirmed from the DNA. Looked up from germline, CDR1 is DFQATT and CDR2 is SNEGSKA (reference sequence). The CDR3 contains 8 residues when both ends are counted.

This clonotype was found a few times. The rearrangement uses TRBV29-1 and TRBJ1-5, with 7 positions matching TRBD1. Germline CDR1 is SQVTM and CDR2 is ANQGSEA. This CDR3 has 14 residues. With 6 bases clipped from V and 2 bases from J, the junction kept 7 bases outside the gene matches. For the CDR3, the DNA is TGCAGCGTGGGGGACAGCCACGGCAATCAGCCCCAGCATTTT. It translates to CSVGDSHGNQPQHF.

Comment on this clonotype: A read error may explain this, as a much larger clone is one base away. The chain uses TRBV11-2 and TRBJ1-1; tentatively, D is TRBD1 (6 bases). This CDR3 is 17 amino acids long. V lost 0 bases and J lost 5, with 19 bases in between. Germline lookup yields CDR1 SGHAT and CDR2 FQNNGV. The CDR3 region is CASSLDRLPGGGTEAFF. The CDR3 DNA follows: TGTGCCAGCAGCTTAGATCGACTTCCGGGAGGGGGAACTGAAGCTTTCTTT. The entire variable domain, with the rest obtained from reference TRBV11-2 and TRBJ1-1, is as follows: EAGVAQSPRYKIIEKRQSVAFWCNPISGHATLYWYQQILGQGPKLLIQFQNNGVVDDSQLPKDRFSAERLKGVDSTLKIQPAKLEDSAVYLCASSLDRLPGGGTEAFFGQGTRLTVV.

This clonotype was recorded many times. V gene TRBV2 combines with J gene TRBJ2-5; D remains unclear. The CDR3 length is 11 residues. Germline V gene lookup returns CDR1 SNHLY and CDR2 FYNNEI. V was clipped by 3 bases and J by 7 bases, with 6 bases between them. The CDR3 DNA reads as TGTGCCAGCAGTGACCAGGTGACCCAGTACTTC. Amino acids: CASSDQVTQYF.

CDR3 protein: CASREGVAQETQYF. The CDR3 nucleotides are TGTGCCAGCAGGGAGGGAGTAGCCCAAGAGACCCAGTACTTC. The genes are TRBV2 and TRBJ2-5, with D possibly matching TRBD2 (6 bases). This CDR3 comprises 14 residues. V lost 6 bases and J lost 1, with 12 bases in between. Germline V gene sequence: CDR1 SNHLY, CDR2 FYNNEI.

This clonotype is medium-sized within its sample. For the CDR3, the DNA is TGCAGCGTTGGGGACAGAGGCACTGAAGCTTTCTTT. It codes for CSVGDRGTEAFF. This rearrangement joins TRBV29-1 to TRBJ1-1; 7 bases agree with TRBD1. This CDR3 spans 12 amino acids. CDR1 SQVTM and CDR2 ANQGSEA come from the germline V gene. Trimming at V came to 4 bases and at J to 4 bases, leaving 3 bases not matched to a gene.

The chain is built from TRBV13 and TRBJ2-7, with TRBD1 as a possible D gene (5 bases). The CDR3 has 14 amino acids. CDR1 and CDR2 from the germline V gene are PRHDT and FYEKMQ (reference sequence). Trimming removed 4 bases at V and 6 bases at J, with 16 bases between. CDR3 in amino acids: CASSSHSRESEQYF. The CDR3 coding sequence is TGTGCCAGCAGCTCCCATTCCAGGGAATCCGAGCAGTACTTC. The full variable domain, with the rest looked up from reference TRBV13 and TRBJ2-7, is AAGVIQSPRHLIKEKRETATLKCYPIPRHDTVYWYQQGPGQDPQFLISFYEKMQSDKGSIPDRFSAQQFSDYHSELNMSSLELGDSALYFCASSSHSRESEQYFGPGTRLTVT.

This clonotype was counted only a few times. This chain links TRBV19 with TRBJ1-2, with D maybe TRBD1 (5 bases). CDR1 is LNHDA and CDR2 is SQIVND in the germline V gene (reference sequence). The V gene lost 5 bases and the J gene lost 5 bases, with 12 bases spanning the gap. This CDR3 has 13 amino acids. The CDR3 DNA reads as TGTGCCAGTAGTCTGAGACGGGGGTATGGCTACACCTTC. It encodes CASSLRRGYGYTF.

This sequence joins TRBV30 and TRBJ2-2; TRBD2 might be the D (7 bases). Deletions cut 2 bases from V and 5 bases from J, with 12 bases between. This CDR3 is built from 14 residues. Germline CDR1 GTSNPN, CDR2 SVGIG (reference sequence). The CDR3 sequence is CAWSRGAETGELFF. The CDR3 DNA reads TGTGCCTGGAGTCGGGGGGCCGAAACCGGGGAGCTGTTTTTT. The full variable domain, in which reference TRBV30 and TRBJ2-2 provide the parts outside the CDR3, is SQTIHQWPATLVQPVGSPLSLECTVEGTSNPNLYWYRQAAGRGLQLLFYSVGIGQISSEVPQNLSASRPQDRQFILSSKKLLLSDSGFYLCAWSRGAETGELFFGEGSRLTVL.

This sequence joins TRBV7-3 and TRBJ2-7; 8 positions match TRBD2. The CDR3 is 16 amino acids. The ends lost 5 bases at V and 5 bases at J; junction bases unmatched: 14. Germline-derived CDR1 and CDR2 are SGHTA and FQGTGA. As DNA, the CDR3 is TGTGCCAGCAGCCCCACTGGAACGGGAGGGGCGGACGAGCAGTACTTC. Translated: CASSPTGTGGADEQYF.

This chain links TRBV7-2 with TRBJ1-2, with TRBD1 matching over 9 bases. Germline loops: CDR1 SGHTA, CDR2 FQGNSA. The V and J ends lost 5 bases and 3 bases, in that order; junction bases with no gene match: 7. CDR3 length: 15 residues. The CDR3 coding sequence is TGTGCCAGCAGCCAGACAGGGGGAGGAGACTATGGCTACACCTTC. It yields the protein CASSQTGGGDYGYTF.

The rearrangement links TRBV2 to TRBJ1-5, with 7 positions matching TRBD1. CDR3 length: 15 amino acids. The germline V gene has CDR1 SNHLY and CDR2 FYNNEI. J was trimmed by 1 base and V by 8 bases; bases with no gene match: 8. The CDR3 DNA reads as TGTGCCAGCCAAAGTGAACAGGGGAGCAATCAGCCCCAGCATTTT. It specifies CASQSEQGSNQPQHF.

The chain is built from TRBV2 and TRBJ2-7; 12 bases align to TRBD2. CDR3 length equals 22 residues. CDR1 SNHLY and CDR2 FYNNEI come from the germline V gene. V dropped 5 bases and J dropped 5; count of bases not matched to a gene: 28. In nucleotides, the CDR3 is TGTGCCAGCAGTCCTGACAGTGCTAGCCCCACCCTCCTAGCGGGAGGGAGAAACGAGCAGTACTTC. It specifies CASSPDSASPTLLAGGRNEQYF.

This chain links TRBV7-2 with TRBJ2-5, with TRBD1 identical over 8 bases. The germline V gene has CDR1 SGHTA and CDR2 FQGNSA. The CDR3 consists of 16 residues. Germline trimming cut 5 bases from V and 1 base from J; bases unmatched to any gene: 9. The CDR3 spells CASSPSDRAGQETQYF. The CDR3 coding sequence is TGTGCCAGCAGCCCGTCGGACAGGGCGGGCCAAGAGACCCAGTACTTC.

As for this clonotype: Relative to the germline gene, one junction end is altered; a read error may explain this. The chain joins TRBV9 to TRBJ2-2, with D uncertain. CDR3 size: 15 residues. The germline CDR1 and CDR2 sequences are SGDLS and YYNGEE. CDR3 nucleotide sequence: TGTGCCAGCAGCGTAGGGGGTGCGGCCGCCGGCGAGCTGTTTTTT. Its protein is CASSVGGAAAGELFF. Based on the CDR3 plus reference TRBV9 and TRBJ2-2, the full variable domain is DSGVTQTPKHLITATGQRVTLRCSPRSGDLSVYWYQQSLDQGLQFLIQYYNGEERAKGNILERFSAQQFPDLHSELNLSSLELGDSALYFCASSVGGAAAGELFFGEGSRLTVL.

Note on this clonotype: Because the CDR3 is missing its conserved closing phenylalanine or tryptophan, this is likely a read error. It is unclear where the CDR3 begins or ends on the DNA, so no DNA is shown, and the CDR3 is as TCRdb lists it. V is TRBV20-1 and J is TRBJ1-4. From its first to its last residue, the CDR3 has 13 amino acids. The germline CDR1 and CDR2 sequences are DFQATT and SNEGSKA (reference sequence). CDR3 region: CSAREGSNEKLFC.

This clonotype showed up many times. The chain links TRBV5-6 to TRBJ1-1; D remains unclear. This CDR3 has 12 residues. CDR1 and CDR2 from the germline V gene are SGHDT and YYEEEE. V was shortened by 3 bases and J by 9 bases, with 12 bases between the two germline ends. The CDR3 coding sequence is TGTGCCAGCAGCTCTAAAAACTCACAAGCTTTCTTT. This codes for CASSSKNSQAFF.

Many counts were recorded for this clonotype. The chain combines TRBV7-9 with TRBJ2-7; D unresolved. Trimming left V 4 bases short and J 6 bases short, with 16 bases between. The CDR3 runs 14 residues. Germline-derived CDR1 and CDR2 are SEHNR and FQNEAQ (reference sequence). This chain's CDR3 is CASSSNPGYGEQYF. The DNA of the CDR3 is TGTGCCAGCAGCTCGAATCCCGGCTATGGCGAGCAGTACTTC.

This clonotype was detected many times. The chain joins TRBV7-9 to TRBJ2-2; D gene unclear. The V end lost 6 bases, the J end lost 6 bases, and 11 bases lay between the germline ends. CDR1 is SEHNR, CDR2 FQNEAQ, per germline (reference sequence). This CDR3 has 13 residues. CDR3 sequence: CASRKKAPGELFF. CDR3 DNA sequence: TGTGCCAGCAGAAAAAAGGCCCCCGGGGAGCTGTTTTTT.

The sample holds a few counts of this clonotype. CDR3 sequence reads: CASSWGRGHSNQPQHF. CDR3 DNA: TGTGCCAGCAGTTGGGGCAGGGGGCATAGCAATCAGCCCCAGCATTTT. This rearrangement joins TRBV12-3 or TRBV12-4 to TRBJ1-5; TRBD1 aligns across 8 bases. Trimming took 4 bases from V and 0 from J; bases not matched to a gene: 5. The CDR3 runs to 16 residues.

The DNA for the CDR3 is TGTGCCAGTAGTGGCGGGGCTTGGTCCCAGTACTTC. Residues: CASSGGAWSQYF. The V and J genes are TRBV19 and TRBJ2-5, with D possibly TRBD2 on 6 matching bases. Germline loops: CDR1 LNHDA, CDR2 SQIVND (reference sequence). V was trimmed by 5 bases and J by 9 bases, leaving 13 bases between them. The CDR3 contains 12 residues.